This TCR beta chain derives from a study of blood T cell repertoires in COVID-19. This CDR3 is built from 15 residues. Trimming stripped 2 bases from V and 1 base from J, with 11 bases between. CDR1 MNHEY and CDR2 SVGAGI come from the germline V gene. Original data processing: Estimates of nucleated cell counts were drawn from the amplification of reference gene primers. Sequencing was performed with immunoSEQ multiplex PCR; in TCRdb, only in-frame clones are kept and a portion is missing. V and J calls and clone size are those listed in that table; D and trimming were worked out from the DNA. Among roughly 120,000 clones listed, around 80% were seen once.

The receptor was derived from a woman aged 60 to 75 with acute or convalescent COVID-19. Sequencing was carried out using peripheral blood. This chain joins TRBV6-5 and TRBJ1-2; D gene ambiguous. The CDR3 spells CASSYVAADNYGYTF. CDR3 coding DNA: TGTGCCAGCAGTTACGTGGCCGCTGATAACTATGGCTACACCTTC.